One sample yielded the 27 T cell receptor beta chains listed below, sequenced in a study of regulatory T cells in long-lasting Graves disease. Time point noted: newly diagnosed GD, antithyroid drugs for less than 3 months. RNA extracted from PBMCs served as the sequencing template. For TCR beta, libraries came from iRepertoire HTBI primers and Arm-PCR of CDR3 regions. TCRdb redid the calling of the multiplex PCR reads with MiXCR, one entry per CDR3 protein. The sample consists of approximately 470,000 distinct CDR3 sequences, roughly 16% of them appearing once. These data also formed part of another study, on T cells in Graves' hyperthyroidism and ophthalmopathy.

Sequences were derived from peripheral blood mononuclear cells (PBMCs), sampled at new diagnosis, from a patient treated with antithyroid drugs. Receptors were obtained from a man aged 40-50 years with Graves disease.

The genes are TRBV7-6 and TRBJ2-5; 8 nucleotides align to TRBD2. The CDR3 spans 15 residues. Germline CDR1 is SGHVS and CDR2 is FNYEAQ. Unmatched junction bases numbered 9, after V lost 4 bases and J lost 5 bases. CDR3 sequence reads: CASSWNERERETQYF. The CDR3 coding sequence is TGTGCCAGCAGCTGGAATGAGCGGGAGAGGGAGACCCAGTACTTC.

Ten or more counts support this clonotype. J is TRBJ2-7 and V is TRBV7-6; possibly TRBD2 for D (6 bases). V was pared by 4 bases and J by 0 bases, with 16 bases between. CDR3 length equals 16 residues. Germline values: CDR1 SGHVS, CDR2 FNYEAQ. The CDR3 protein is CASSSPTGSFSYEQYF. CDR3 coding DNA: TGTGCCAGCAGCTCCCCGACCGGGAGTTTCTCCTACGAGCAGTACTTC.

This clonotype was picked up a small number of times. The chain is built from TRBV7-9 and TRBJ2-1; no definite D call. CDR1 is SEHNR and CDR2 is FQNEAQ in the germline V gene (reference sequence). Trimming removed 9 bases from V and 7 bases from J, with 1 base in between. This CDR3 is built from 8 residues. CDR3 region: CASNEQFF. The DNA of the CDR3 is TGTGCCAGTAATGAGCAGTTCTTC.

This clonotype was observed at least ten times. The gene calls are TRBV7-9 and TRBJ1-1, with 7 bases aligning to TRBD1. Trimming took 6 bases from V and 8 from J; bases not matched to a gene: 6. This CDR3 comprises 12 residues. The germline V gene encodes CDR1 SEHNR and CDR2 FQNEAQ (reference sequence). The CDR3 protein is CASRWTGTEAFF. The CDR3 nucleotides read TGTGCCAGCAGATGGACAGGAACAGAAGCTTTCTTT.

There are many counts of this clonotype. This chain links TRBV12-3 or TRBV12-4 with TRBJ2-2; TRBD1 matches at 9 bases. The junction had 5 bases not matched to a gene; V was cut back by 6 bases and J by 6 bases. This CDR3 is built from 14 residues. The CDR3 DNA reads as TGTGCCAGCAGGAGGACAGGGGTGGCCGGGGAGCTGTTTTTT. Its translation is CASRRTGVAGELFF.

At least ten counts were recorded for this clonotype. The chain combines TRBV3-1 with TRBJ2-3; no clear D gene. The germline V gene encodes CDR1 LGHDT and CDR2 YNNKEL (reference sequence). V dropped 4 bases and J dropped 6 bases, with 14 bases sitting between them. The CDR3 runs to 14 residues. The CDR3 nucleotides are TGTGCCAGCAGCCCCCCCGCTCGGCGGGATACGCAGTATTTT. Translating gives CASSPPARRDTQYF.

This clonotype showed up just a few times. The J gene is TRBJ2-7, the V gene TRBV29-1, with 8 bases matching TRBD1. After removal of 6 bases from V and 3 bases from J, the junction contained 4 bases not matched to a gene. The CDR3 has 12 residues. In germline, CDR1 is SQVTM, CDR2 ANQGSEA. CDR3 DNA: TGCAGCGTGGCGGACAGGGACTACGAGCAGTACTTC. Residues: CSVADRDYEQYF.

Turning to this clonotype: Here the CDR3 omits its conserved ending phenylalanine or tryptophan, so a read error is the likely source. V is TRBV27 and J is TRBJ2-1, with D uncertain. The CDR3 is made up of 15 amino acids. Per germline, CDR1 MNHEY and CDR2 SMNVEV (reference sequence). This chain's CDR3 is CVSSLSTAWVNEQFS. CDR3 sequence (DNA): TGTGTCAGCAGCTTATCAACTGCGTGGGTCAATGAGCAGTTCTCC.

This clonotype came up many times. The chain joins TRBV9 to TRBJ2-5; 8 nucleotides align to TRBD2. V lost 0 bases and J lost 5; bases outside the gene matches: 6. CDR3 length: 15 residues. Looked up from germline, CDR1 is SGDLS and CDR2 is YYNGEE. CDR3 residues: CASSVAVVAGETQYF. The CDR3 coding sequence is TGTGCCAGCAGCGTAGCTGTGGTAGCGGGGGAGACCCAGTACTTC.

This clonotype was detected many times. The J gene is TRBJ2-1, the V gene TRBV24-1; D call uncertain. CDR1 KGHDR and CDR2 SFDVKD come from the germline V gene. Trimming left V 4 bases short and J 11 bases short, with 8 bases between. The CDR3 has 11 residues. This CDR3 is CATSDPPKQFF. The CDR3 DNA reads as TGTGCCACCAGTGACCCCCCCAAGCAGTTCTTC.

This clonotype was recorded at least ten times. The chain has TRBV2 and TRBJ2-3; 8 bases map to TRBD1. The germline gives CDR1 SNHLY, CDR2 FYNNEI. V was clipped by 6 bases and J by 0 bases; unmatched bases: 8. This CDR3 region has 16 residues. DNA for the CDR3: TGTGCCAGCAGCGCCCAGGGGGCGAGGAGCACAGATACGCAGTATTTT. It translates to CASSAQGARSTDTQYF.

This clonotype has a count of ten or more. This chain joins TRBV20-1 and TRBJ2-7, with 11 bases identical to TRBD2. The CDR3 is 17 amino acids. After removal of 5 bases from V and 2 bases from J, the junction contained 14 bases not matched to a gene. Per the germline V gene, CDR1 is DFQATT and CDR2 is SNEGSKA (reference sequence). CDR3 loop: CSALIFALAGGPYEQYF. The CDR3 DNA is TGCAGTGCTCTCATATTCGCGCTAGCGGGAGGACCCTACGAGCAGTACTTC.

In this sample, this clonotype turned up a few times. This chain uses TRBV4-1 with TRBJ1-2; 7 positions match TRBD1. The J segment lost 7 bases and the V segment lost 8 bases, leaving 16 bases of the junction unmatched. The germline gives CDR1 MGHRA, CDR2 YSYEKL. The CDR3 has 15 residues. The CDR3 DNA reads TGCGCCAGCCGCGGGGCCACAGGGGAGATTCCTGGCTACACCTTC. Translated: CASRGATGEIPGYTF.

There are a few counts of this clonotype. The CDR3 here is CASNGAEQYF. The CDR3 DNA sequence: TGTGCCAGCAATGGGGCCGAGCAGTACTTC. The chain couples TRBV2 to TRBJ2-7, with D tentatively TRBD1 (5 bases). CDR1 and CDR2 from the germline V gene are SNHLY and FYNNEI. Trimming pared 7 bases from V and 6 bases from J, leaving 7 bases between. The CDR3 extends over 10 amino acids.

A few counts support this clonotype. The chain employs TRBV6-2 or TRBV6-3 and TRBJ2-7; D call uncertain. Looked up from germline, CDR1 is MNHEY and CDR2 is SVGEGT. V was trimmed by 4 bases and J by 2 bases, leaving 15 bases between them. CDR3 length: 15 residues. The CDR3 loop reads CASSWNGRTPYEQYF. As DNA, the CDR3 is TGTGCCAGCAGTTGGAACGGAAGAACCCCCTACGAGCAGTACTTC.

This clonotype was picked up a small number of times. The chain employs TRBV20-1 and TRBJ2-6; D is possibly TRBD1 (5 bases). Trimming cost V 6 bases and J 0 bases, with 15 bases left between them. There are 16 residues in the CDR3. Germline assignment: CDR1 DFQATT and CDR2 SNEGSKA (reference sequence). Here the CDR3 reads CSAPDRHFSGANVLTF. CDR3 bases: TGCAGTGCACCAGACAGACATTTCTCTGGGGCCAACGTCCTGACTTTC.

This clonotype was recorded many times. The J gene is TRBJ2-1, the V gene TRBV30, with 8 bases lining up with TRBD1. J gave up 2 bases and V 5 bases, and 5 bases lay outside the gene matches. The CDR3 consists of 14 residues. Looked up from germline, CDR1 is GTSNPN and CDR2 is SVGIG (reference sequence). DNA of the CDR3: TGTGCCTGGTATGGACAGGGCACCTACAATGAGCAGTTCTTC. Amino acid sequence: CAWYGQGTYNEQFF.

The V call is TRBV6-1, the J call TRBJ1-4, with 8 bases lining up with TRBD1. There are 14 residues in the CDR3. J lost 7 bases, V lost 5 bases, and 6 bases had no gene match. Germline values: CDR1 MNHNS, CDR2 SASEGT. The CDR3 DNA reads TGTGCCAGCAGTCCCAGGGGGCGAGGTGAAAAACTGTTTTTT. Its protein product is CASSPRGRGEKLFF.

The chain has TRBV15 and TRBJ2-5; D remains unclear. V was clipped by 4 bases and J by 3 bases, with 15 bases between them. The CDR3 runs 15 residues. Germline assignment: CDR1 LNHNV and CDR2 YYDKDF (reference sequence). CDR3 DNA sequence: TGTGCCACCAGCACTTCCCGTGGCTTTAAAGAGACCCAGTACTTC. It specifies CATSTSRGFKETQYF. The variable domain in full, completed from reference TRBV15 and TRBJ2-5, reads DAMVIQNPRYQVTQFGKPVTLSCSQTLNHNVMYWYQQKSSQAPKLLFHYYDKDFNNEADTPDNFQSRRPNTSFCFLDIRSPGLGDTAMYLCATSTSRGFKETQYFGPGTRLLVL.

In the case of this clonotype: Since a much larger clone is just one base distant, this may be a read error. The genes are TRBV7-2 and TRBJ2-1; 9 bases line up with TRBD1. The CDR3 is 15 residues long. Germline lookup yields CDR1 SGHTA and CDR2 FQGNSA. CDR3 DNA sequence: TGTGCCGGCAGCCGGGACCGGGACAGGGTGGTTGAGCAGTTCTTC. This translates into CAGSRDRDRVVEQFF.

This clonotype was observed many times. V usage is TRBV3-1 and J usage is TRBJ2-3; 7 nucleotides line up with TRBD2. Per germline, CDR1 LGHDT and CDR2 YNNKEL (reference sequence). The ends lost 4 bases at V and 5 bases at J; junction bases unmatched: 12. This CDR3 has 16 residues. The CDR3 is CASSRYGGRIIDTQYF. DNA of the CDR3: TGTGCCAGCAGCCGTTACGGCGGGAGAATCATAGATACGCAGTATTTT.

In this sample, this clonotype turned up a few times. The chain has TRBV20-1 and TRBJ2-2; 10 nucleotides agree with TRBD1. Germline-derived CDR1 and CDR2 are DFQATT and SNEGSKA (reference sequence). There are 18 residues in the CDR3. Germline trimming cut 3 bases from V and 4 bases from J; bases unmatched to any gene: 14. As DNA, the CDR3 is TGCAGTGCTAGGAACCGGGACAGGGGAGGCCCGAGCACCGGGGAGCTGTTTTTT. Encoded protein: CSARNRDRGGPSTGELFF.

The gene calls are TRBV6-2 or TRBV6-3 and TRBJ2-5; 7 bases line up with TRBD1. The CDR3 is 15 residues long. The ends lost 5 bases at V and 2 bases at J; junction bases unmatched: 8. CDR1 and CDR2 from the germline V gene are MNHEY and SVGEGT. The CDR3 protein is CASSEGAKRQETQYF. In DNA form, the CDR3 reads TGTGCCAGCAGTGAGGGGGCAAAGAGGCAAGAGACCCAGTACTTC.

In this sample, this clonotype turned up many times. V is TRBV6-2 or TRBV6-3 and J is TRBJ2-2, with D hard to call. Germline V gene data show CDR1 as MNHEY and CDR2 as SVGEGT. The CDR3 is made up of 14 amino acids. The V gene lost 5 bases and the J gene lost 4 bases, with 11 bases spanning the gap. This CDR3 is CASSETGVTGELFF. In nucleotides, the CDR3 is TGTGCCAGCAGTGAAACTGGGGTCACCGGGGAGCTGTTTTTT.

There are many counts of this clonotype. The chain uses TRBV5-1 and TRBJ2-7; D may be TRBD1 or TRBD2 (5 bases each). The V end lost 5 bases, the J end lost 2 bases, and 8 bases lay between the germline ends. CDR3 length: 12 amino acids. Germline CDR1 reads SGHRS; CDR2 reads YFSETQ. The CDR3 is CASRRGAYEQYF. The CDR3 region has the DNA TGCGCCAGCAGGAGGGGCGCCTACGAGCAGTACTTC.

The rearrangement joins TRBV5-1 to TRBJ2-3; 9 bases map to TRBD1. CDR1 is SGHRS and CDR2 is YFSETQ in the germline V gene. Losses at the gene ends were 5 bases for V and 6 bases for J; bases not matched to a gene: 4. The CDR3 loop spans 13 amino acids. The CDR3 sequence is CASRSTGGDTQYF. Written as DNA, the CDR3 is TGCGCCAGCAGGTCGACAGGGGGGGATACGCAGTATTTT.

Notes on this clonotype: One base away lies a much larger clone, so this may be a sequencing read error. The chain carries TRBV6-2 or TRBV6-3 and TRBJ1-1, with a weak D call TRBD1 (6 bases). Per germline, CDR1 MNHEY and CDR2 SVGEGT. The CDR3 runs 16 residues. As DNA, the CDR3 is TGTGCCAGCAGTGAAAAGGGTACAGGGATGAACACTGGAGCTTTCTTT. Its protein product is CASSEKGTGMNTGAFF.